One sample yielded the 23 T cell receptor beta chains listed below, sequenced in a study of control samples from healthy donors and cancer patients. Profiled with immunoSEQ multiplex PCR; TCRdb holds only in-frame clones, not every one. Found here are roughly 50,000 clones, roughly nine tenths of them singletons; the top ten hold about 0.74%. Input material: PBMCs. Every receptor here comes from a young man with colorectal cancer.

The DNA for the CDR3 is TGTGCCAGCAGTTACCCTCCGGCGGGGCGGGACTGGACCCTCTACGAGCAGTACGTC. This codes for CASSYPPAGRDWTLYEQYV. The rearrangement joins TRBV6-2 or TRBV6-3 to TRBJ2-7; TRBD2 is a possible D gene (6 bases). Germline V gene lookup returns CDR1 MNHEY and CDR2 SVGEGT. V shed 2 bases and J shed 3 bases, with 26 bases lying between them. The CDR3 covers 19 residues.

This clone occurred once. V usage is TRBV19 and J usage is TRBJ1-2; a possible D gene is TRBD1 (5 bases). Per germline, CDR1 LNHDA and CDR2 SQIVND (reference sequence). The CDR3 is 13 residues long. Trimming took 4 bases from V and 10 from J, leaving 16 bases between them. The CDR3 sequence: CASSTGDRADYTF. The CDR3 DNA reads TGTGCCAGTAGTACCGGTGACAGAGCAGACTACACCTTC. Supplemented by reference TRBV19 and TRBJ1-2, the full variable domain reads DGGITQSPKYLFRKEGQNVTLSCEQNLNHDAMYWYRQDPGQGLRLIYYSQIVNDFQKGDIAEGYSVSREKKESFPLTVTSAQKNPTAFYLCASSTGDRADYTFGSGTRLTVV.

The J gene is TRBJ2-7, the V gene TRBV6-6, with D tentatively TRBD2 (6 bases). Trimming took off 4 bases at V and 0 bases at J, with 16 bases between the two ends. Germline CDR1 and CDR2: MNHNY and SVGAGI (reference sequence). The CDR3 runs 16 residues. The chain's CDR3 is CASSLGTPRSSYEQYF. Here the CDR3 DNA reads TGTGCCAGCAGTTTGGGGACTCCCAGAAGCTCCTACGAGCAGTACTTC.

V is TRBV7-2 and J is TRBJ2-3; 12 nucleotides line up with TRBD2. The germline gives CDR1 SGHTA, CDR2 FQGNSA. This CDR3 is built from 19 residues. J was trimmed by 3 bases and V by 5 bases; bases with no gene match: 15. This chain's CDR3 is CASSPRGGIGLAGTDTQYF. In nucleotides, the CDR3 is TGTGCCAGCAGCCCTAGGGGGGGGATAGGACTAGCGGGGACAGATACGCAGTATTTT.

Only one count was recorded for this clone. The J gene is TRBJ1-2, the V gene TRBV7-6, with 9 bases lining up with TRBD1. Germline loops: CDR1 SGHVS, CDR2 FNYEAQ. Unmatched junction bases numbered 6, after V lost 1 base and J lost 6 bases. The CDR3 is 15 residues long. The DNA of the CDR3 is TGTGCCAGCAGCTTAGATGGGACAGGGTTAAATGGCTACACCTTC. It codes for CASSLDGTGLNGYTF.

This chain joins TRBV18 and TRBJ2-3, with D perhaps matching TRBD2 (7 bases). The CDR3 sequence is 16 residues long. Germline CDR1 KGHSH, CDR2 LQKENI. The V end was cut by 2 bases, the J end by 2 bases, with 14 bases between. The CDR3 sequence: CASSPVRGGFTDTQYF. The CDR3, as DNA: TGTGCCAGCTCACCAGTGAGGGGGGGCTTCACAGATACGCAGTATTTT. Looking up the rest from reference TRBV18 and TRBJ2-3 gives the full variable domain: NAGVMQNPRHLVRRRGQEARLRCSPMKGHSHVYWYRQLPEEGLKFMVYLQKENIIDESGMPKERFSAEFPKEGPSILRIQQVVRGDSAAYFCASSPVRGGFTDTQYFGPGTRLTVL.

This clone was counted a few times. CDR3 amino acids: CASSSLAVYNSPLHF. In nucleotides, the CDR3 is TGTGCCAGCAGCTCCCTTGCGGTCTATAATTCACCCCTCCACTTT. The rearrangement links TRBV7-2 to TRBJ1-6; D is unresolved. Germline loops: CDR1 SGHTA, CDR2 FQGNSA. Trimming stripped 4 bases from V and 3 bases from J, with 10 bases between. The CDR3 runs 15 residues.

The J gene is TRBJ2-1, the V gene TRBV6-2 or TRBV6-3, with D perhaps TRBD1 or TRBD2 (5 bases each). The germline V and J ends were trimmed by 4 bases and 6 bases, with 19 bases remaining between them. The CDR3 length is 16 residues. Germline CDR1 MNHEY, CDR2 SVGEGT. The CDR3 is CASSSRSGPWGNEQFF. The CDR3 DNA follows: TGTGCCAGCAGTTCGCGATCGGGGCCTTGGGGCAATGAGCAGTTCTTC.

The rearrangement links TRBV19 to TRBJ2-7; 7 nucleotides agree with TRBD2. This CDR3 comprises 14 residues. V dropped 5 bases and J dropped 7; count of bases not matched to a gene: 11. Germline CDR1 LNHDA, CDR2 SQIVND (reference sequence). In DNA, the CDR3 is TGTGCCAGTAGTCTAAAGAGCGGGGCGGTAGAGCAGTACTTC. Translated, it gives CASSLKSGAVEQYF.

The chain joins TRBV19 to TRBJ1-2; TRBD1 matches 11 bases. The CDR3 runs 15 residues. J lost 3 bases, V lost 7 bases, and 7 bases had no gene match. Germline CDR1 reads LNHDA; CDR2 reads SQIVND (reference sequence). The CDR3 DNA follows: TGTGCCAGTACCGAGGACAGGGGGCAGGACTATGGCTACACCTTC. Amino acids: CASTEDRGQDYGYTF.

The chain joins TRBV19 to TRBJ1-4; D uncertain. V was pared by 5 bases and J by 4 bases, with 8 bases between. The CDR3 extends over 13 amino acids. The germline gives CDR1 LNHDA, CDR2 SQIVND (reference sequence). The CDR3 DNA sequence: TGTGCCAGTAGTCGGCAGCTTAATGAAAAACTGTTTTTT. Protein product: CASSRQLNEKLFF.

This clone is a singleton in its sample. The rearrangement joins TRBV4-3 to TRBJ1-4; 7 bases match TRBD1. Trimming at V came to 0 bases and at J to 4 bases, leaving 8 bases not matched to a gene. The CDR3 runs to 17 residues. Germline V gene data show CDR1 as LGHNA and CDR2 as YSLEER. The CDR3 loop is CASSQDWGDSINEKLFF. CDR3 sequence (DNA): TGCGCCAGCAGCCAAGATTGGGGGGACAGTATTAATGAAAAACTGTTTTTT.

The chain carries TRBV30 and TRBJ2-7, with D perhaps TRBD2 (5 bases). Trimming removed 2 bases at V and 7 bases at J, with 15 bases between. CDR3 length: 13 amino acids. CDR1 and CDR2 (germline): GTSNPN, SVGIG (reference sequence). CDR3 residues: CAWSIQLDLEQYF. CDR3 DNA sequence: TGTGCCTGGAGTATCCAACTAGATTTAGAGCAGTACTTC.

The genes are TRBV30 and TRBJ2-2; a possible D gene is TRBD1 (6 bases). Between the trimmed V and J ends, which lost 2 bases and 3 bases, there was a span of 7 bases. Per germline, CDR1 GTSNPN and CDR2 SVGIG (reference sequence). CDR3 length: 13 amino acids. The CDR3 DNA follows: TGTGCCTGGAGTAGGGGGTACACCGGGGAGCTGTTTTTT. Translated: CAWSRGYTGELFF.

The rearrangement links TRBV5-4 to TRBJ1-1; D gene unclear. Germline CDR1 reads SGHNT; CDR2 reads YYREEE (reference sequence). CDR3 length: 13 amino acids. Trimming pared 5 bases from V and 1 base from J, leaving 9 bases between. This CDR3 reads CASSRSENTEAFF. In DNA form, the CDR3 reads TGTGCCAGCAGTAGGTCGGAGAACACTGAAGCTTTCTTT.

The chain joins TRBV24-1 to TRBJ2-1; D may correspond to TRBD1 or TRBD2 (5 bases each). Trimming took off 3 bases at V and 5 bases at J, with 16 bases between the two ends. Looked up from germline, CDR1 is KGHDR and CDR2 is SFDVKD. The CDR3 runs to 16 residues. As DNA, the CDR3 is TGTGCCACCAGTGATACCCTAGGGGTGGGGGACAATGAGCAGTTCTTC. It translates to CATSDTLGVGDNEQFF.

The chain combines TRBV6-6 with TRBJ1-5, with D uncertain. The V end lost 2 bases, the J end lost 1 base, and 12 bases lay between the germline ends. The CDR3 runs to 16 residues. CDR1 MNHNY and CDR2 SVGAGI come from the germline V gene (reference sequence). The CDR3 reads CASSYERAPSNQPQHF. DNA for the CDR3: TGTGCCAGCAGTTACGAGAGGGCGCCCAGCAATCAGCCCCAGCATTTT.

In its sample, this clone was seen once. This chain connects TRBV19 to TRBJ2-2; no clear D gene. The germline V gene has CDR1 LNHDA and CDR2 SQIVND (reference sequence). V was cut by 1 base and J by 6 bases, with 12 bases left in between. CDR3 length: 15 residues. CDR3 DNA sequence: TGTGCCAGTAGTATAGGCCTGATATCGGCCGGGGAGCTGTTTTTT. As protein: CASSIGLISAGELFF.

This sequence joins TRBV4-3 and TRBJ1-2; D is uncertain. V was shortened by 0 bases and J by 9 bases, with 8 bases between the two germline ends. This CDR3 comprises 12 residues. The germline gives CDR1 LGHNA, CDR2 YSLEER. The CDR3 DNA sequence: TGCGCCAGCAGCCAAGATTGGGGTAGCTACACCTTC. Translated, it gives CASSQDWGSYTF.

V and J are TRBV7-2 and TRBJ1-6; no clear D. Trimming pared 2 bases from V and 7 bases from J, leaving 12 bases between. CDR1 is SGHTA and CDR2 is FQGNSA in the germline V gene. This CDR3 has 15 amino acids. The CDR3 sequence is CASSLLVMLNSPLHF. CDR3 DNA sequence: TGTGCCAGCAGCTTACTAGTAATGCTAAATTCACCCCTCCACTTT.

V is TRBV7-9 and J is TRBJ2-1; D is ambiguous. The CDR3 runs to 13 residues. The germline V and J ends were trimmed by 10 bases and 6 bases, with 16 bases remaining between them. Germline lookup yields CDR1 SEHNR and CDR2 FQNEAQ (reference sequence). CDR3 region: CATSFESFNEQFF. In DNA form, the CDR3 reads TGTGCCACCTCGTTTGAGAGTTTCAATGAGCAGTTCTTC.

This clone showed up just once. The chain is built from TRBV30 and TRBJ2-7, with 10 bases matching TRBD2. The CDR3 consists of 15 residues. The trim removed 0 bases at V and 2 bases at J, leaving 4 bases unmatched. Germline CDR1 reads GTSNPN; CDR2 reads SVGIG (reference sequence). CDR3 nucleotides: TGTGCCTGGAGTGTACTTACTAGCGGGGCCTACGAGCAGTACTTC. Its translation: CAWSVLTSGAYEQYF. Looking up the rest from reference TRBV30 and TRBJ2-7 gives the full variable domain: SQTIHQWPATLVQPVGSPLSLECTVEGTSNPNLYWYRQAAGRGLQLLFYSVGIGQISSEVPQNLSASRPQDRQFILSSKKLLLSDSGFYLCAWSVLTSGAYEQYFGPGTRLTVT.

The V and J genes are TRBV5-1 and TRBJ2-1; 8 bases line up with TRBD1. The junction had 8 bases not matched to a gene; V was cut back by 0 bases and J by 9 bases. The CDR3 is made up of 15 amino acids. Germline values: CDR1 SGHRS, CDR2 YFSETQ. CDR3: CASSLGQGAGVEQFF. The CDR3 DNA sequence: TGCGCCAGCAGCTTGGGGCAGGGGGCTGGAGTTGAGCAGTTCTTC.